The following is a T cell receptor (beta chain) sequence with its context. Its antigen is unknown. Participants comprised healthy donors of bone marrow. PCR employed 60 Vbeta and 13 Jbeta primers. Here immunoSEQ multiplex PCR was the method, and the copy in TCRdb shows in-frame clones only, minus some. This sample yields approximately 140,000 clones, of which roughly 76% are seen a single time; around 1.4% belongs to the top ten. This record belongs to a study of cytomegalovirus exposure and HLA in healthy donors. The study, taken as a whole, reports: The study recorded more than 150 TCR beta chains that were cytomegalovirus-associated. The productive fraction for most TCR beta V segments was about 87% or about 30% in an earlier analysis.

Deletions cut 0 bases from V and 0 bases from J, with 15 bases between. Germline lookup yields CDR1 LGHNA and CDR2 YSLEER. CDR3 size: 18 residues. The source is a woman between 35 and 50 years old in good health and CMV-seronegative. Sequenced material: PBMCs. This sequence joins TRBV4-3 and TRBJ2-1, with a weak D call TRBD2 (7 bases). CDR3 sequence (DNA): TGCGCCAGCAGCCAAGATTATAGGGGGGGGAGCTCCTACAATGAGCAGTTCTTC. Its translation is CASSQDYRGGSSYNEQFF.